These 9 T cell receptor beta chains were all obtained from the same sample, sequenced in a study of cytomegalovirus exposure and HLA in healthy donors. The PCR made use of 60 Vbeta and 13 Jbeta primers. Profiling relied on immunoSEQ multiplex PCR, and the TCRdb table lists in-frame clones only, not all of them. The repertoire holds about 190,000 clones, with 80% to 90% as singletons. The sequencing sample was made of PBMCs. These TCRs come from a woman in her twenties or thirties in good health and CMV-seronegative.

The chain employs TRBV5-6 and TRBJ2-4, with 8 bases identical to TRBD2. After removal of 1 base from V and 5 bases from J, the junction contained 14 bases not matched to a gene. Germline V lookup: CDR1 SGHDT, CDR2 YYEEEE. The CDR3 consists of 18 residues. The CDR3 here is CASSLYMSGGVWENIQYF. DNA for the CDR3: TGTGCCAGCAGCTTGTATATGTCGGGAGGGGTATGGGAAAACATTCAGTACTTC.

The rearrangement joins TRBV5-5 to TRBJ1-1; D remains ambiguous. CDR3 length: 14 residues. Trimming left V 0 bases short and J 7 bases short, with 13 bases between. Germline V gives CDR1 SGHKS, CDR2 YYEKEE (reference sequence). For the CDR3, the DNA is TGTGCCAGCAGCTTGGCGCCGGGAGGGTATGAAGCTTTCTTT. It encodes CASSLAPGGYEAFF.

Written as DNA, the CDR3 is TGTGCCAGCAGTCCGACGGGGGAAGCGGGGGTGCAGTTCTTC. Amino acids: CASSPTGEAGVQFF. The chain uses TRBV6-5 and TRBJ2-1, with 8 bases fitting TRBD2. Germline V lookup: CDR1 MNHEY, CDR2 SVGAGI. Unmatched junction bases numbered 12, after V lost 5 bases and J lost 12 bases. This CDR3 comprises 14 residues.

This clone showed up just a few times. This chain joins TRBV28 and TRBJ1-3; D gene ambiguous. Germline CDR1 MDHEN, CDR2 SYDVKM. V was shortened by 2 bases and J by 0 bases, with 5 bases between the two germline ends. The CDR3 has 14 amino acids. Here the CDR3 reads CASSLPSSGNTIYF. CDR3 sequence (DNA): TGTGCCAGCAGTTTACCTTCCTCTGGAAACACCATATATTTT.

CDR3 residues: CASSLDLGQVSSYNEQFF. The DNA for the CDR3 is TGTGCCAGCAGCTTAGATCTTGGACAGGTCAGCTCCTACAATGAGCAGTTCTTC. The V and J genes are TRBV11-2 and TRBJ2-1; 7 bases map to TRBD1. The CDR3 has 18 amino acids. The germline V gene has CDR1 SGHAT and CDR2 FQNNGV. Unmatched junction bases numbered 8, after V lost 0 bases and J lost 0 bases.

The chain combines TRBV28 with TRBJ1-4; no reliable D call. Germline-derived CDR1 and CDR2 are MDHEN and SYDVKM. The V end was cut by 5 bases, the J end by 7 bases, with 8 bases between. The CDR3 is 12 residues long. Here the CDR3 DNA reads TGTGCCAGCAGTGAGGGCGGTGAAAAACTGTTTTTT. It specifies CASSEGGEKLFF.

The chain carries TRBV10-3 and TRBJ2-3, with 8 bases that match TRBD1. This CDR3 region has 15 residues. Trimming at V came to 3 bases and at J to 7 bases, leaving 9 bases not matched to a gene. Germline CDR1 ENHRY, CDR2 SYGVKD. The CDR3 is CAISDPDRGWNTQYF. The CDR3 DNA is TGTGCCATCAGTGATCCTGACAGGGGCTGGAATACGCAGTATTTT.

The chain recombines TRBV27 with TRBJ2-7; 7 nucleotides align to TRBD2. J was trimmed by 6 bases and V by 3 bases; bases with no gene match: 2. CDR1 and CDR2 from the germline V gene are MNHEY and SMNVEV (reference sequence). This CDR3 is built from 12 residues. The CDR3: CASSLSGGEQYF. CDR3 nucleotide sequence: TGTGCCAGCAGTTTGTCGGGGGGCGAGCAGTACTTC.

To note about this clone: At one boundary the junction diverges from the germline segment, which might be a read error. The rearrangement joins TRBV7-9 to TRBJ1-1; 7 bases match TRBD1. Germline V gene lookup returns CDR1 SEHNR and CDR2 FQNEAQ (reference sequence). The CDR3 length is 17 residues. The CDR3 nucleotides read TGTTCCAGCAGCTTAAACAGGGGCCTTTTTTTGAACACTGAAGCTTTCTTT. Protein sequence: CSSSLNRGLFLNTEAFF.